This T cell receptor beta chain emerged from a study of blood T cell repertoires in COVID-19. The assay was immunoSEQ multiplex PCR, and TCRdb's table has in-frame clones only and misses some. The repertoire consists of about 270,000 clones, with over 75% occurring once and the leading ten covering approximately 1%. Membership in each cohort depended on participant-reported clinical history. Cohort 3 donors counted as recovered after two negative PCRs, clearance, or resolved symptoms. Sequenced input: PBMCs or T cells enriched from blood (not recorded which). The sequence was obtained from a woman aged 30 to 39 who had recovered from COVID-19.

The DNA of the CDR3 is TGTGCCAGCAGTGACGGTTTGACAGGATCGGGTCAGCCCCAGCATTTT. Translating it yields CASSDGLTGSGQPQHF. The J gene is TRBJ1-5, the V gene TRBV3-1 (or the pseudogene TRBV3-2); D is possibly TRBD1 (6 bases). The germline gives CDR1 LGHDT, CDR2 YNNKEL (reference sequence). V shed 6 bases and J shed 6 bases, with 21 bases lying between them. The CDR3 sequence is 16 residues long.